There are many counts of the clone carrying this T cell receptor beta chain. The germline V gene encodes CDR1 MGHRA and CDR2 YSYEKL. The CDR3 totals 13 residues. The V and J ends lost 1 base and 7 bases respectively, with 10 bases between them. TCRdb redid the calling of the PCR reads with MiXCR, one entry per CDR3 protein. The profile shows roughly 40,000 distinct CDR3 sequences, 24% of them singletons. The sample belongs to a study of molecular identifiers for immune sequencing clone quantification. The sample consisted of naive CD8+ T cells from blood, with Jurkat cell RNA spiked in. Subset: FACS-sorted CD8+CD4-CCR7+CD45RA+ naive T cells. The chain links TRBV4-1 to TRBJ1-1, with D possibly TRBD1 on 6 matching bases. The sequence came from a human donor in good health. Some libraries in this study had Jurkat cell RNA spiked in. The CDR3 DNA is TGCGCCAGCAGCCAAGTGGGGGGGCTTGAAGCTTTCTTT. Translated, it gives CASSQVGGLEAFF.